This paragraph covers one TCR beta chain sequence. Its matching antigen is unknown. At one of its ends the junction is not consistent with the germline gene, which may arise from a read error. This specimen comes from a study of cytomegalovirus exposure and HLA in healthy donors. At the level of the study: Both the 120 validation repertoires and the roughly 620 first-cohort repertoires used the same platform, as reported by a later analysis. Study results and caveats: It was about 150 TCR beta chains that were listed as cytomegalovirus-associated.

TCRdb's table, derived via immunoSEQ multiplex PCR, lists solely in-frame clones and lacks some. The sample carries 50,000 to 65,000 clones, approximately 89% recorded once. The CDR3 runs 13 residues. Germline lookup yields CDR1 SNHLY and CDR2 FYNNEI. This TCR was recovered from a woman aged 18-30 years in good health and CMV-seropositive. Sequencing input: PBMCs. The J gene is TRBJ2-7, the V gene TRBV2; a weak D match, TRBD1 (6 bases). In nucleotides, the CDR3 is TGTGCCAGCAGTGACCCCGGACAGTACGATCAGTACTTC. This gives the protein CASSDPGQYDQYF.